This TCR beta chain was sequenced during a study of shared clonotypes between healthy human individuals. Study outcomes and limitations: The diversity represented, both genetic and in exposure history, was limited by few donors.

CDR3 length equals 15 residues. Germline CDR1 and CDR2: MNHEY and SMNVEV (reference sequence). The V end was cut by 5 bases, the J end by 5 bases, with 17 bases between. On this clone: Its matching antigen is unknown.

Samples underwent the assay at deep level. The method was immunoSEQ multiplex PCR; TCRdb's version includes in-frame clones alone and lacks a portion of them. Among 450,000 to 550,000 clones, approximately 85% were seen once, and the ten largest hold under 15%. The chain employs TRBV27 and TRBJ2-3, with a possible D match to TRBD2 (6 bases). The sample consisted of PBMCs. The TCR was taken from a woman in her 40s in good health. Some clones in this sample may be carry-over from other donors' samples. For the CDR3, the DNA is TGTGCCAGCAGTAACCTCCGGGGGAACCGAGATACGCAGTATTTT. This codes for CASSNLRGNRDTQYF.